These 27 T cell receptor beta chains originate from one sample sequenced in a study of cytomegalovirus exposure and HLA in healthy donors. Primers: 60 Vbeta forward and 13 Jbeta reverse. Method: immunoSEQ multiplex PCR; TCRdb's copy keeps in-frame clones and lacks some. Of 95,000 to 150,000 clones listed, 60% to 80% are singletons. Sequencing was carried out using PBMCs. The receptor source for this set is a man aged 25 to 45 in good health and CMV-seronegative.

The gene calls are TRBV4-2 and TRBJ1-1; D possibly corresponds to TRBD1 (5 bases). This CDR3 is 16 amino acids long. Per germline, CDR1 LGHNA and CDR2 YNFKEQ. V was pared by 0 bases and J by 3 bases, with 14 bases between. In DNA, the CDR3 is TGTGCCAGCAGCCAAGAGGCGGGGGGTAGGTACACTGAAGCTTTCTTT. It encodes CASSQEAGGRYTEAFF.

The V gene is TRBV18, the J gene TRBJ1-2; TRBD1 aligns across 7 bases. J gave up 8 bases and V 3 bases, and 9 bases lay outside the gene matches. Germline CDR1 reads KGHSH; CDR2 reads LQKENI. This CDR3 comprises 14 residues. CDR3 DNA: TGTGCCAGCTCACCGACAGGGTTATTATTCGGCTACACCTTC. Amino acid sequence: CASSPTGLLFGYTF.

This clone was recorded only once. The DNA for the CDR3 is TGTGCCAGCAGCAGACTAGCGGGGGCCTCGGGCGAGCAGTACTTC. As protein: CASSRLAGASGEQYF. V gene TRBV25-1 combines with J gene TRBJ2-7, with 12 bases aligning to TRBD2. This CDR3 spans 15 amino acids. The trim removed 6 bases at V and 6 bases at J, leaving 9 bases unmatched. Germline values: CDR1 MGHDK, CDR2 SYGVNS.

The table lists this clone with a few counts. V usage is TRBV6-5 and J usage is TRBJ1-2; 7 positions match TRBD1. The trim removed 2 bases at V and 4 bases at J, leaving 1 base unmatched. Germline CDR1 reads MNHEY; CDR2 reads SVGAGI. CDR3 length: 13 amino acids. The CDR3 coding sequence is TGTGCCAGCAGTTACACAGGGGCCTATGGCTACACCTTC. As protein: CASSYTGAYGYTF.

The V call is TRBV28, the J call TRBJ1-5; 9 bases align to TRBD1. There are 14 residues in the CDR3. The germline V gene has CDR1 MDHEN and CDR2 SYDVKM. The ends lost 6 bases at V and 7 bases at J; junction bases unmatched: 7. This CDR3 is CASRDGTGYQPQHF. The CDR3 nucleotides are TGTGCCAGCAGGGACGGGACAGGGTACCAGCCCCAGCATTTT.

The chain couples TRBV18 to TRBJ2-7; TRBD2 matches 7 bases. Germline CDR1 is KGHSH and CDR2 is LQKENI. The CDR3 totals 13 residues. V shed 1 base, J shed 5 bases, and the junction held 2 bases outside the gene matches. CDR3 sequence reads: CASSPRTSNEQYF. The CDR3 DNA reads TGTGCCAGCTCACCACGGACTAGTAACGAGCAGTACTTC.

This clone appeared once. The rearrangement joins TRBV10-1 to TRBJ2-2; TRBD1 matches 8 bases. This CDR3 is built from 13 residues. Germline lookup yields CDR1 WNHNN and CDR2 SYGVQD (reference sequence). Losses at the gene ends were 5 bases for V and 6 bases for J; bases not matched to a gene: 2. The CDR3 region has the DNA TGCGCCAGCAGTCAGGACAGGGCCGGGGAGCTGTTTTTT. Its protein is CASSQDRAGELFF.

In this sample, this clone turned up once. The CDR3 DNA is TGTGCCTGGGCGTCTCAACTATCTGGTGGAAAACTGTTTTTT. Protein product: CAWASQLSGGKLFF. The V gene is TRBV30, the J gene TRBJ1-4; D gene uncertain. CDR1 and CDR2 (germline): GTSNPN, SVGIG (reference sequence). V was trimmed by 5 bases and J by 10 bases, leaving 20 bases between them. CDR3 length equals 14 residues.

The CDR3 nucleotides are TGTGCCAGCAGCTTAACAGGGGCCTACGAGCAGTACTTC. It encodes CASSLTGAYEQYF. The rearrangement joins TRBV11-2 to TRBJ2-7; 7 bases align to TRBD1. V shed 2 bases and J 2 bases; nucleotides not matched to a gene: 0. The CDR3 totals 13 residues. Germline V gene lookup returns CDR1 SGHAT and CDR2 FQNNGV.

This chain connects TRBV7-8 to TRBJ2-1, with TRBD2 matching 8 bases. Per the germline V gene, CDR1 is SGHVS and CDR2 is FQNEAQ. The CDR3 totals 15 residues. With 3 bases clipped from V and 7 bases from J, the junction kept 8 bases outside the gene matches. DNA for the CDR3: TGTGCCAGCAGCTTTTATCGCGGGGGGAAGAATGAGCAGTTCTTC. Translating it yields CASSFYRGGKNEQFF.

This clone was seen a handful of times. The chain couples TRBV5-1 to TRBJ1-5; D may be TRBD1 (5 bases). Germline CDR1 and CDR2: SGHRS and YFSETQ. The CDR3 has 13 residues. Deletions cut 0 bases from V and 4 bases from J, with 5 bases between. The DNA of the CDR3 is TGCGCCAGCAGCTTGGCAGGGAATCAGCCCCAGCATTTT. This codes for CASSLAGNQPQHF.

The chain is built from TRBV11-2 and TRBJ2-5, with TRBD1 as a possible D gene (6 bases). V lost 6 bases, J lost 6 bases, and 11 bases lay in between. Germline lookup yields CDR1 SGHAT and CDR2 FQNNGV. The CDR3 totals 12 residues. The chain's CDR3 is CASRPRGKTQYF. The CDR3 DNA follows: TGTGCCAGCAGACCAAGGGGGAAGACCCAGTACTTC.

V is TRBV29-1 and J is TRBJ2-3; a possible D gene is TRBD2 (5 bases). The CDR3 runs to 13 residues. In germline, CDR1 is SQVTM, CDR2 ANQGSEA. V shed 6 bases and J shed 2 bases, with 12 bases lying between them. Here the CDR3 DNA reads TGCAGCGTGTGGGCGCGGGCCACAGATACGCAGTATTTT. Translated, it gives CSVWARATDTQYF.

This clone was detected once. The V call is TRBV7-3, the J call TRBJ1-5; D is possibly TRBD1 (6 bases). Between the trimmed V and J ends, which lost 5 bases and 5 bases, there was a span of 13 bases. Per germline, CDR1 SGHTA and CDR2 FQGTGA. CDR3 length: 14 residues. The CDR3 coding sequence is TGTGCCAGCAGCCTACAGGGAACCTATCAGCCCCAGCATTTT. It is translated as CASSLQGTYQPQHF.

This clone was seen a single time. The V and J genes are TRBV11-3 and TRBJ2-3, with D unclear. Per germline, CDR1 SGHNT and CDR2 YENEEA. V was cut by 4 bases and J by 9 bases, with 14 bases left in between. The CDR3 loop spans 13 amino acids. Here the CDR3 reads CASSSDPPGTQYF. As DNA, the CDR3 is TGTGCCAGCAGCTCAGACCCCCCCGGGACGCAGTATTTT. Full variable domain (outside the CDR3, taken from reference TRBV11-3 and TRBJ2-3): EAGVVQSPRYKIIEKKQPVAFWCNPISGHNTLYWYLQNLGQGPELLIRYENEEAVDDSQLPKDRFSAERLKGVDSTLKIQPAELGDSAVYLCASSSDPPGTQYFGPGTRLTVL.

The CDR3 DNA follows: TGCGCCAGCAGCCACGGACTAGCGGGGGGCTACTACGAGCAGTACTTC. This gives the protein CASSHGLAGGYYEQYF. The V and J genes are TRBV5-1 and TRBJ2-7, with 14 nucleotides matching TRBD2. Per the germline V gene, CDR1 is SGHRS and CDR2 is YFSETQ. J was trimmed by 3 bases and V by 4 bases; bases with no gene match: 6. This CDR3 has 16 amino acids.

The gene calls are TRBV5-6 and TRBJ2-2; D ambiguous. Looked up from germline, CDR1 is SGHDT and CDR2 is YYEEEE. Trimming took off 2 bases at V and 4 bases at J, with 15 bases between the two ends. The CDR3 contains 16 residues. Here the CDR3 reads CASSFEVVSATGELFF. Here the CDR3 DNA reads TGTGCCAGCAGCTTTGAGGTAGTGAGCGCCACCGGGGAGCTGTTTTTT.

V is TRBV27 and J is TRBJ2-2; 11 bases agree with TRBD1. Trimming took 6 bases from V and 8 from J; bases not matched to a gene: 11. Germline loops: CDR1 MNHEY, CDR2 SMNVEV (reference sequence). CDR3 size: 16 residues. The CDR3 DNA reads TGTGCCAGCAGCCGGGGACAGGGGGGATTAATAGGGGAGCTGTTTTTT. This translates into CASSRGQGGLIGELFF.

The chain links TRBV5-1 to TRBJ2-5, with 7 bases that match TRBD1. The trim removed 5 bases at V and 2 bases at J, leaving 9 bases unmatched. The V gene's germline CDR1 is SGHRS and CDR2 YFSETQ. The CDR3 is 15 amino acids. Written as DNA, the CDR3 is TGCGCCAGCAGGACTCAAGGACAGGTGCAAGAGACCCAGTACTTC. This sequence encodes CASRTQGQVQETQYF.

This chain joins TRBV11-3 and TRBJ2-3, with TRBD1 as a possible D gene (5 bases). This CDR3 is 14 amino acids long. Trimming shortened V by 3 bases and J by 4 bases, and 11 bases separated the two germline ends. Germline lookup yields CDR1 SGHNT and CDR2 YENEEA. The chain's CDR3 is CASSLSGWSDTQYF. The CDR3 DNA reads TGTGCCAGCAGCTTGTCAGGGTGGTCAGATACGCAGTATTTT.

This clone was seen only once. The chain has TRBV6-5 and TRBJ2-2; 7 nucleotides line up with TRBD1. This CDR3 comprises 15 residues. Unmatched junction bases numbered 13, after V lost 11 bases and J lost 4 bases. The V gene's germline CDR1 is MNHEY and CDR2 SVGAGI. CDR3 in DNA: TGTGCCTGTCACCCCGGGACAGCGCTCACCGGGGAGCTGTTTTTT. Its translation is CACHPGTALTGELFF.

This clone was counted only a few times. The J gene is TRBJ2-2, the V gene TRBV7-3, with D perhaps TRBD2 (6 bases). Per the germline V gene, CDR1 is SGHTA and CDR2 is FQGTGA. The CDR3 is made up of 16 amino acids. With 1 base removed from V and 6 bases from J, the gap between germline ends came to 15 bases. Written as DNA, the CDR3 is TGTGCCAGCAGCTTAATTGGTCCGGGAGTAGCCGGGGAGCTGTTTTTT. It yields the protein CASSLIGPGVAGELFF.

CDR3 DNA sequence: TGCGCCAGCAGCCAAGATCGACTAGCGGGGGGTTACAATGAGCAGTTCTTC. It specifies CASSQDRLAGGYNEQFF. V is TRBV4-1 and J is TRBJ2-1; 13 bases are a match to TRBD2. Germline CDR1 reads MGHRA; CDR2 reads YSYEKL. The CDR3 covers 17 residues. V shed 0 bases, J shed 4 bases, and the junction held 3 bases outside the gene matches.

The CDR3 bases are TGTGCCAGCAGCTTAATCTCACGCATGGCCTATGGCTACACCTTC. As protein: CASSLISRMAYGYTF. This chain links TRBV7-9 with TRBJ1-2, with D unclear. This CDR3 spans 15 amino acids. V was shortened by 2 bases and J by 4 bases, with 14 bases between the two germline ends. Germline assignment: CDR1 SEHNR and CDR2 FQNEAQ (reference sequence).

This clone was seen a few times. The germline gene is not matched at one end of the junction; a read error may be the cause. V gene TRBV7-9 combines with J gene TRBJ1-1, with D possibly TRBD1 on 6 matching bases. The CDR3 has 12 residues. Germline-derived CDR1 and CDR2 are SEHNR and FQNEAQ (reference sequence). DNA of the CDR3: TGTTCCAGCAGCTCCGGGGGGCTGGAAGCTTTCTTT. Translating gives CSSSSGGLEAFF.

The chain joins TRBV7-8 to TRBJ2-3, with TRBD1 identical over 7 bases. CDR3 length equals 17 residues. The germline V gene encodes CDR1 SGHVS and CDR2 FQNEAQ. Trimming took 3 bases from V and 4 from J; bases not matched to a gene: 13. As DNA, the CDR3 is TGTGCCAGCAGCTTTCCACGGGGCAGGGGGATTCCAGATACGCAGTATTTT. This sequence encodes CASSFPRGRGIPDTQYF.

This chain connects TRBV4-3 to TRBJ1-4, with 9 nucleotides matching TRBD1. In germline, CDR1 is LGHNA, CDR2 YSLEER. This CDR3 comprises 16 residues. V shed 3 bases, J shed 3 bases, and the junction held 5 bases outside the gene matches. Here the CDR3 reads CASSHGRQGANEKLFF. In nucleotides, the CDR3 is TGCGCCAGCAGCCACGGAAGACAGGGGGCTAATGAAAAACTGTTTTTT.